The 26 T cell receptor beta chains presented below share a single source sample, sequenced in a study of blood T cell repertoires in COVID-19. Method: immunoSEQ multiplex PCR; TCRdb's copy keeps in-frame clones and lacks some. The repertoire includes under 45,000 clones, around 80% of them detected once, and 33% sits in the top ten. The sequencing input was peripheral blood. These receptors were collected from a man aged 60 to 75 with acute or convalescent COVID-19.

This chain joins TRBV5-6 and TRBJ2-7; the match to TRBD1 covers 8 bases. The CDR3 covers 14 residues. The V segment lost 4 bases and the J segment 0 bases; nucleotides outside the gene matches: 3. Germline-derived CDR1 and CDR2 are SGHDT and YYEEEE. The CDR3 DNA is TGTGCCAGCAGCCTAGACAGGGGCTCCTACGAGCAGTACTTC. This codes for CASSLDRGSYEQYF.

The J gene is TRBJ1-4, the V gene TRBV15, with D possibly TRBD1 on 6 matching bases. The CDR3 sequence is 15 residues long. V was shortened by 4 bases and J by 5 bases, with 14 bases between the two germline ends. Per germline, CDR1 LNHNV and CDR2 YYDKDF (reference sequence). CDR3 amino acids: CATSTRPGVNEKLFF. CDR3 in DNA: TGTGCCACCAGCACTCGCCCAGGGGTCAATGAAAAACTGTTTTTT. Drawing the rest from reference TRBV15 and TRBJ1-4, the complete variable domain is DAMVIQNPRYQVTQFGKPVTLSCSQTLNHNVMYWYQQKSSQAPKLLFHYYDKDFNNEADTPDNFQSRRPNTSFCFLDIRSPGLGDTAMYLCATSTRPGVNEKLFFGSGTQLSVL.

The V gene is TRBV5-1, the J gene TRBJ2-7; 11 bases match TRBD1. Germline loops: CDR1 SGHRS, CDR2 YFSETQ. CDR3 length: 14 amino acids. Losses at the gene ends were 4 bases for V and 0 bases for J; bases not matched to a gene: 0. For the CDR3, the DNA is TGCGCCAGCAGCGGACAGGGGGCCTCCTACGAGCAGTACTTC. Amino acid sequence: CASSGQGASYEQYF.

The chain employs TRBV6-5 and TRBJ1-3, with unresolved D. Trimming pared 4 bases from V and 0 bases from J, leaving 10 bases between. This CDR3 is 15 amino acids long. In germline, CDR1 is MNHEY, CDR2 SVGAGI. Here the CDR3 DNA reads TGTGCCAGCAGTTTAACTGACAACTCTGGAAACACCATATATTTT. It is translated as CASSLTDNSGNTIYF.

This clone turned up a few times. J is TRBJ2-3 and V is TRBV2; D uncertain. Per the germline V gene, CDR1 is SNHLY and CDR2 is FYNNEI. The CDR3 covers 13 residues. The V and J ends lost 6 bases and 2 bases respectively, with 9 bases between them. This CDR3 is CASSSYITDTQYF. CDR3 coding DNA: TGTGCCAGCAGCTCTTACATCACAGATACGCAGTATTTT.

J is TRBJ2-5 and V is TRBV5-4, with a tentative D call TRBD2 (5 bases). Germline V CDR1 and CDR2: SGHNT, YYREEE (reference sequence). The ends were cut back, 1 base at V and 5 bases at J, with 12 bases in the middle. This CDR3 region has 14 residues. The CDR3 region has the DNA TGTGCCAGCAGCTTGTGGGGAGTCCGGGAGACCCAGTACTTC. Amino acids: CASSLWGVRETQYF.

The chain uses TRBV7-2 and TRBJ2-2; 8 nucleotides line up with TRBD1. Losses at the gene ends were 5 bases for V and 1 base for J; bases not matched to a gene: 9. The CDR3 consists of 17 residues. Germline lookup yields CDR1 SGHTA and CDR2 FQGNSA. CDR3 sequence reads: CASSPNRQGLNTGELFF. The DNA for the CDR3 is TGTGCCAGCAGCCCTAATCGACAGGGGCTGAACACCGGGGAGCTGTTTTTT.

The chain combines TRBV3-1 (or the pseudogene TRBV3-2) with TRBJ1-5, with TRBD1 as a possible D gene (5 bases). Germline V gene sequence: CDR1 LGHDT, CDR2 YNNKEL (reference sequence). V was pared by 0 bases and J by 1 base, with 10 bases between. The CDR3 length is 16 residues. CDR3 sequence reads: CASSQDPGLSNQPQHF. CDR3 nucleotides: TGTGCCAGCAGCCAAGACCCAGGGTTAAGCAATCAGCCCCAGCATTTT.

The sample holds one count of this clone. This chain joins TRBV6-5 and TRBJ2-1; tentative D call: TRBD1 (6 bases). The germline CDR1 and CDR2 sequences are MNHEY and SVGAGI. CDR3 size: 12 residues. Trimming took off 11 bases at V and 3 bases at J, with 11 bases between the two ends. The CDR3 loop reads CALGQLYNEQFF. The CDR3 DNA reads TGTGCCCTTGGACAGCTCTACAATGAGCAGTTCTTC.

In DNA form, the CDR3 reads TGTGCCAGCAGCTTTCAGGGTCTGAATTCACCCCTCCACTTT. The encoded protein is CASSFQGLNSPLHF. The genes are TRBV9 and TRBJ1-6, with D possibly being TRBD1 (5 bases). Germline loops: CDR1 SGDLS, CDR2 YYNGEE. The CDR3 loop spans 14 amino acids. Trimming removed 4 bases at V and 7 bases at J, with 12 bases between.

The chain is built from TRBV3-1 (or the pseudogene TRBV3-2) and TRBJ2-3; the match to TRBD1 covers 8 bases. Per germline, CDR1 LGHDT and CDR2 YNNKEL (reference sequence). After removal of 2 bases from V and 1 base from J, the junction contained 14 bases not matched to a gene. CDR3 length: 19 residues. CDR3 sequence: CASSQPSFGRDRCTDTQYF. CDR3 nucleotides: TGTGCCAGCAGCCAACCCTCTTTCGGAAGGGACAGGTGCACAGATACGCAGTATTTT.

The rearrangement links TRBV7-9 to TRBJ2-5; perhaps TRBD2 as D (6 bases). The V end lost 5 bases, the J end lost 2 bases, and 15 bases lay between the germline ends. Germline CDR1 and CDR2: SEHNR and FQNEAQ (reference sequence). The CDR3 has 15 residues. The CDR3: CASSPALGRQETQYF. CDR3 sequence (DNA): TGTGCCAGCAGCCCCGCCCTAGGGAGGCAAGAGACCCAGTACTTC.

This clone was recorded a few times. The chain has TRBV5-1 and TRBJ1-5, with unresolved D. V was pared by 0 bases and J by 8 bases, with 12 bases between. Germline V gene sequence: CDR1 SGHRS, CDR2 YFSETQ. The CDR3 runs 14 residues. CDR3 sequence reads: CASSLDGSREPQHF. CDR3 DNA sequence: TGCGCCAGCAGCTTGGACGGATCGAGGGAGCCCCAGCATTTT.

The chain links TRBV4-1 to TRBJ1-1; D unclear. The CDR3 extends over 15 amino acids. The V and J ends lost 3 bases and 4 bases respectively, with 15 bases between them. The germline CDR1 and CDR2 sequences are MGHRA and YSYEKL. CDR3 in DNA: TGCGCCAGCAGCCAGCTGAGGAGTGGGAGCACTGAAGCTTTCTTT. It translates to CASSQLRSGSTEAFF.

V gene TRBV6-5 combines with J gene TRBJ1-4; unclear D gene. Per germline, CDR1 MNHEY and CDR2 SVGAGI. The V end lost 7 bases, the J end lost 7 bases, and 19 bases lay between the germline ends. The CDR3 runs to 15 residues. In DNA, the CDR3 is TGTGCCAGCAACCCAACACAACCCGGGGTTGAAAAACTGTTTTTT. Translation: CASNPTQPGVEKLFF.

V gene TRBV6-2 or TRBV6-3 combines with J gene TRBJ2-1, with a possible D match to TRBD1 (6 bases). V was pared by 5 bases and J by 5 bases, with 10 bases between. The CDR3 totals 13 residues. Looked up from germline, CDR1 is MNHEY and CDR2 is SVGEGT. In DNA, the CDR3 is TGTGCCAGCAGTCAGGACAGCAACAATGAGCAGTTCTTC. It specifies CASSQDSNNEQFF.

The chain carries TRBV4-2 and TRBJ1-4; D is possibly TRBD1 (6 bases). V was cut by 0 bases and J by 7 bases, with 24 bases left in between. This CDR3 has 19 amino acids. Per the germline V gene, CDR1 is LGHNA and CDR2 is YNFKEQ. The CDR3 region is CASSQDPTGGRQGTEKLFF. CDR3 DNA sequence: TGTGCCAGCAGCCAAGATCCTACGGGAGGGAGGCAGGGGACTGAAAAACTGTTTTTT.

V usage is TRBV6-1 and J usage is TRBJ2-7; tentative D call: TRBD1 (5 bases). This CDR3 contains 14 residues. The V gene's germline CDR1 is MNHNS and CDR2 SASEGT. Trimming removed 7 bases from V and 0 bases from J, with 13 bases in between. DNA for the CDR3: TGTGCCAGCAAGGGGCGCGACCGCTCCTACGAGCAGTACTTC. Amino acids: CASKGRDRSYEQYF.

This chain's CDR3 is CATSPGSYGYTF. The CDR3 DNA reads as TGTGCCACCAGTCCGGGTAGCTATGGCTACACCTTC. The chain carries TRBV24-1 and TRBJ1-2; D not certain. Trimming removed 6 bases from V and 4 bases from J, with 8 bases in between. CDR1 is KGHDR and CDR2 is SFDVKD in the germline V gene. CDR3 length: 12 residues.

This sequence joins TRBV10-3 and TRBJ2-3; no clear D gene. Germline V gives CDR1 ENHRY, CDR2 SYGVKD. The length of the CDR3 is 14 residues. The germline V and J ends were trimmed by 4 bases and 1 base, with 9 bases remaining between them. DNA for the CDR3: TGTGCCATCAGTGGGAGCGCCCGCACAGATACGCAGTATTTT. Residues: CAISGSARTDTQYF.

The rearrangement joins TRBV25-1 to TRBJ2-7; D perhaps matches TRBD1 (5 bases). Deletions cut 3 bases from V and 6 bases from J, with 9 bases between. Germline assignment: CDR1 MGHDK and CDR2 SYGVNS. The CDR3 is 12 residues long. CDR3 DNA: TGTGCCAGCAGTGAGCACAGGCGCGAGCAGTACTTC. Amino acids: CASSEHRREQYF.

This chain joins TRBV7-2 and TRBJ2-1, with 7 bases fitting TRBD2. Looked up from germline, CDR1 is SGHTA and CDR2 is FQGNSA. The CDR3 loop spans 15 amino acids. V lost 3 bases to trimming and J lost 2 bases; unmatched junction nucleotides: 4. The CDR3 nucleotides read TGTGCCAGCAGCTTGGCTAGCGGTGCCTACAATGAGCAGTTCTTC. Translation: CASSLASGAYNEQFF.

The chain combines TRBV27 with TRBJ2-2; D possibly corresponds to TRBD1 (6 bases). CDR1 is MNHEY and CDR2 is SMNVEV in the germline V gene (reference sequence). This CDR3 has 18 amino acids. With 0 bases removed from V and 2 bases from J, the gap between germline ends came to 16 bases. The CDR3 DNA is TGTGCCAGCAGTTTATCATACCCTGGGGGCATCAACACCGGGGAGCTGTTTTTT. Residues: CASSLSYPGGINTGELFF.

CDR3 loop: CASSDWATGELFF. CDR3 coding DNA: TGTGCCAGCAGTGACTGGGCCACCGGGGAGCTGTTTTTT. J is TRBJ2-2 and V is TRBV6-4; no clear D gene. This CDR3 comprises 13 residues. V dropped 1 base and J dropped 4 bases, with 4 bases sitting between them. Germline lookup yields CDR1 MRHNA and CDR2 SNTAGT.

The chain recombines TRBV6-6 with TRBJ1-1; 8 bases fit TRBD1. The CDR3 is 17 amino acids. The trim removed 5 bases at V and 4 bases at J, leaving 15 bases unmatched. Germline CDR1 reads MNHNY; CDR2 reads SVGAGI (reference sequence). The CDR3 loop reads CASSRHQQGVQGTEAFF. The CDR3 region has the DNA TGTGCCAGCAGTCGCCATCAACAGGGGGTTCAGGGCACTGAAGCTTTCTTT.

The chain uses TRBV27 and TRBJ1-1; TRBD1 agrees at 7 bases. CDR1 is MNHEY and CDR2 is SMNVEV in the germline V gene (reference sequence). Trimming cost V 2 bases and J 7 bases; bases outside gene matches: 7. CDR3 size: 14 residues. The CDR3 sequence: CASSLVRGQGEAFF. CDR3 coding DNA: TGTGCCAGCAGTTTAGTTAGGGGGCAGGGTGAAGCTTTCTTT.